This TCR beta chain was sequenced in a study of blood T cell repertoires in COVID-19. Whole-study context: Samples taken during acute and convalescent COVID-19 were collected in the United States, Italy and Spain. PBMCs, B-cell-depleted T cells, or T cells were the source of the cDNA or gDNA that made up the material.

Germline lookup yields CDR1 MGHDK and CDR2 SYGVNS. The CDR3 contains 12 residues. Trimming removed 2 bases at V and 9 bases at J, with 7 bases between. As originally analysed: Amplifying reference gene primers gave estimates of nucleated cell counts. Clones were sequenced by immunoSEQ multiplex PCR, and TCRdb holds only the in-frame ones, with some missing. V and J calls and clone size are those listed in that table; D and trimming were worked out from the DNA. The sample carries around 200,000 clones, about nine tenths recorded once. This chain joins TRBV25-1 and TRBJ1-4; D uncertain. This receptor was identified in an elderly man with acute or convalescent COVID-19. Sequencing was performed on peripheral blood. The CDR3 DNA is TGTGCCAGCAGTGAAAGAGAGAAAAAACTGTTTTTT. It encodes CASSEREKKLFF.